This is a list of T cell receptor beta chains from one sample in a study of tumor-infiltrating lymphocytes in primary liver carcinoma. TCRdb redid the calling of the multiplex PCR reads with MiXCR, one entry per CDR3 protein. The sample includes about 120,000 distinct CDR3 sequences, roughly 75% of them seen just once. Sequences were obtained from tumor-adjacent normal liver tissue. The source of these receptors is a woman aged 55-75 years with primary liver carcinoma and hepatitis B virus infection. Each CDR3 is given with its conserved first and last residue. The D gene is left open where the match is weak. Only part of the rows carry a size: once, few, many, or a class if the clone is expanded.

J gene,clone size,V gene,D gene,CDR3 DNA,CDR3 protein
TRBJ2-3,NA,TRBV9,TRBD2,TGTGCCAGCAGCCGGGGGACTAGTGATCGCACAGATACGCAGTATTTT,CASSRGTSDRTDTQYF
TRBJ1-1,many,TRBV5-1,TRBD1,TGCGCCAGCAGCTCTAGAACAGGGGCTTTTGGGTACACTGAAGCTTTCTTT,CASSSRTGAFGYTEAFF
TRBJ1-1,few,TRBV18,NA,TGTGCCAGCTCAGACAACAGAAACACTGAAGCTTTCTTT,CASSDNRNTEAFF
TRBJ2-2,many,TRBV7-9,NA,TGTGCCAGCAGCCAATATGGGGTAGCGAACACCGGGGAGCTGTTTTTT,CASSQYGVANTGELFF
TRBJ1-1,once,TRBV10-2,NA,TGCGCCAGCATAGAGCCTAGGGGCGCCGGCACTGAAGCTTTCTTT,CASIEPRGAGTEAFF
TRBJ2-5,NA,TRBV6-2/TRBV6-3,TRBD2,TGTGCCAGCAGTTACAGCGGGAGGGTCTCGGGAGAGACCCAGTACTTT,CASSYSGRVSGETQYF
TRBJ1-1,many,TRBV6-1,NA,TGTGCCAGCATTAGGGGCACTGAAGCTTTCTTT,CASIRGTEAFF
TRBJ1-3,NA,TRBV19,NA,TGTGCCAGTAGTATCCGGGATATGGGGTCTGGAAACACCATATATTTT,CASSIRDMGSGNTIYF
TRBJ2-2,many,TRBV12-3/TRBV12-4,TRBD1,TGTGCCAGCAGCTCAGGGGGCACCGGGGAGCTGTTTTTT,CASSSGGTGELFF
TRBJ1-5,NA,TRBV6-2/TRBV6-3,NA,TGTATCAGCAGTTACACGCATCAGCCCCAGCATTTT,CISSYTHQPQHF
TRBJ2-2,NA,TRBV12-3/TRBV12-4,TRBD1,TGTGCCGGCAGTTTAGGGACAGGGTCTGCCGGGGAGCTGTTTTTT,CAGSLGTGSAGELFF
TRBJ2-5,NA,TRBV6-1,TRBD1,TGTGCCAGCAGTCTAACAGGGGGCCCAGGGACCCAATACTTC,CASSLTGGPGTQYF
TRBJ1-1,NA,TRBV4-1,NA,TGCGCCAGCAGGCAACCGGCCAACACTGTAGCTTTCTTT,CASRQPANTVAFF
TRBJ2-7,NA,TRBV10-3,NA,TGTGCCATCAGTGAGTCGATCCTCGGGGGTTCCTACGAGCAACACTTC,CAISESILGGSYEQHF
TRBJ1-1,NA,TRBV6-1,NA,TGTATCAGCAGGGCCGAGACGGAGAACACTGAAGCTTTCTTT,CISRAETENTEAFF
TRBJ2-5,many,TRBV14,NA,TGTGCCAGCAGCCACTATTACTCGTCTCGGAAGACCCAGTACTTC,CASSHYYSSRKTQYF
TRBJ2-1,NA,TRBV29-1,NA,TGCAGCGTTGATGGGGTGTCTAGTCGAGAAGCTAGCTCCTACAATGAACAGTTCTTC,CSVDGVSSREASSYNEQFF
TRBJ2-6,NA,TRBV6-2/TRBV6-3,NA,TGTGCCAGCAGTGCCCATAACTCTGGGACCAACGTTCTGACTTTC,CASSAHNSGTNVLTF
TRBJ2-5,NA,TRBV11-3,NA,TGTGCCAGCAGCTTAGTTAGGGAAGAGACCCAGTACTTC,CASSLVREETQYF
TRBJ2-5,NA,TRBV11-2,NA,TGTGCCACCAGCCAGGGACATGGTAAAAAGACCCAGTACTTC,CATSQGHGKKTQYF
TRBJ2-2,medium-sized,TRBV11-2,TRBD2,TGTGCCAGCAGCCTGGTGAGCGGGAGAGACACCGGGGAGCTGTTTTTT,CASSLVSGRDTGELFF
TRBJ2-7,NA,TRBV28,NA,TGTGCCACCGAGCCGCTCGCGCCGATCTACGAGCAGTACTTC,CATEPLAPIYEQYF
TRBJ1-2,NA,TRBV4-2,NA,TGTTCCAGCAGACAAGAAGGGGGTGCTTCCTATGGCTACACCTTC,CSSRQEGGASYGYTF
TRBJ2-3,many,TRBV5-4,NA,TGTGCCAGCAGCTTGTTGCTACAGAGCACAGATACGCAGTATTTT,CASSLLLQSTDTQYF
TRBJ2-2,NA,TRBV20-1,NA,TGCAGTGCCAACTTCGGCGGCACCTGGGAGTTGTTTTTT,CSANFGGTWELFF
TRBJ1-1,NA,TRBV30,TRBD1,TGTGCCTGGAGGTCCTCGGTACAGGGGGCGCGGACTGAAGTTTTCTTT,CAWRSSVQGARTEVFF
TRBJ1-1,NA,TRBV4-1,TRBD1,TGCGCCAGCAGCCTTCCCCCGAGACAGGGGCGACTGATTACTGAAGCTTTCTTT,CASSLPPRQGRLITEAFF
TRBJ1-6,many,TRBV6-1,NA,TGTGCCAGCAAAGACAGGAGCTCCTATAATTCACCCCTCCACTTT,CASKDRSSYNSPLHF
TRBJ2-1,few,TRBV29-1,NA,TGCAGCGTTGTTAAAGGGGTCCTCTACAATGAACAGTTCTTC,CSVVKGVLYNEQFF
TRBJ2-3,once,TRBV28,TRBD2,TGTGTCAGCAGTATTTGGGGGAGGGATACAGATACGCAGTATTTT,CVSSIWGRDTDTQYF
TRBJ1-2,NA,TRBV11-3,NA,TGTGCCAACAGCCCACGACTGGTCAGGCGCTATGGCTACACCTTC,CANSPRLVRRYGYTF
TRBJ2-3,many,TRBV6-6,TRBD2,TGTGCCACCCGAAGAGGGACTAGCGGGGGAAGCACAGATACGCAGTATTTT,CATRRGTSGGSTDTQYF
TRBJ2-3,many,TRBV4-1,NA,TGCGCCACCAGCTACTACGGGAGGGACAGAGATACGCAGTATTTT,CATSYYGRDRDTQYF
TRBJ2-1,NA,TRBV11-2,NA,TGTGCTATCAGCCCCCCAGATAATGAGCAGTTCTTC,CAISPPDNEQFF
TRBJ1-2,NA,TRBV6-6,NA,TGTGTCAGCAGCCCCGTGGGGGCGCGGGGCTACACCTTC,CVSSPVGARGYTF
TRBJ1-4,NA,TRBV4-1,NA,TGCGCCAGTAGCCAAGATAGCGCCCGGAATGAAAAACTGTTTTTT,CASSQDSARNEKLFF
TRBJ2-5,few,TRBV11-2,NA,TGTGCCAGCAGCAGGGACACCCAAGAGGCTCAGTACTTC,CASSRDTQEAQYF
TRBJ2-3,NA,TRBV19,NA,TGTGCCAGTAGTACTCGGGAGTACGGCACAGATACGCAGTATTTT,CASSTREYGTDTQYF
TRBJ2-3,NA,TRBV11-2,TRBD2,TGTTCCAGCAGCCGATCGCCGAGACTAGCGGGAGAGAGGACAGATACGCAGTATTTT,CSSSRSPRLAGERTDTQYF
TRBJ2-7,few,TRBV29-1,NA,TGCAGCGTTCGGCCTCCCGGGACGGCTTACAATGAGCAGTACTTC,CSVRPPGTAYNEQYF
TRBJ2-3,few,TRBV25-1,TRBD1,TGTGCCAGCAGCCGAAAAACAGGGGTCAGCACAGATACGCAGTATTTT,CASSRKTGVSTDTQYF
TRBJ2-4,NA,TRBV6-2/TRBV6-3,TRBD2,TGTGCCAGCAGTTACCTGGCACTAGCGGGAGGACCAGCCTTCCAAAACATTCAGTACTTC,CASSYLALAGGPAFQNIQYF